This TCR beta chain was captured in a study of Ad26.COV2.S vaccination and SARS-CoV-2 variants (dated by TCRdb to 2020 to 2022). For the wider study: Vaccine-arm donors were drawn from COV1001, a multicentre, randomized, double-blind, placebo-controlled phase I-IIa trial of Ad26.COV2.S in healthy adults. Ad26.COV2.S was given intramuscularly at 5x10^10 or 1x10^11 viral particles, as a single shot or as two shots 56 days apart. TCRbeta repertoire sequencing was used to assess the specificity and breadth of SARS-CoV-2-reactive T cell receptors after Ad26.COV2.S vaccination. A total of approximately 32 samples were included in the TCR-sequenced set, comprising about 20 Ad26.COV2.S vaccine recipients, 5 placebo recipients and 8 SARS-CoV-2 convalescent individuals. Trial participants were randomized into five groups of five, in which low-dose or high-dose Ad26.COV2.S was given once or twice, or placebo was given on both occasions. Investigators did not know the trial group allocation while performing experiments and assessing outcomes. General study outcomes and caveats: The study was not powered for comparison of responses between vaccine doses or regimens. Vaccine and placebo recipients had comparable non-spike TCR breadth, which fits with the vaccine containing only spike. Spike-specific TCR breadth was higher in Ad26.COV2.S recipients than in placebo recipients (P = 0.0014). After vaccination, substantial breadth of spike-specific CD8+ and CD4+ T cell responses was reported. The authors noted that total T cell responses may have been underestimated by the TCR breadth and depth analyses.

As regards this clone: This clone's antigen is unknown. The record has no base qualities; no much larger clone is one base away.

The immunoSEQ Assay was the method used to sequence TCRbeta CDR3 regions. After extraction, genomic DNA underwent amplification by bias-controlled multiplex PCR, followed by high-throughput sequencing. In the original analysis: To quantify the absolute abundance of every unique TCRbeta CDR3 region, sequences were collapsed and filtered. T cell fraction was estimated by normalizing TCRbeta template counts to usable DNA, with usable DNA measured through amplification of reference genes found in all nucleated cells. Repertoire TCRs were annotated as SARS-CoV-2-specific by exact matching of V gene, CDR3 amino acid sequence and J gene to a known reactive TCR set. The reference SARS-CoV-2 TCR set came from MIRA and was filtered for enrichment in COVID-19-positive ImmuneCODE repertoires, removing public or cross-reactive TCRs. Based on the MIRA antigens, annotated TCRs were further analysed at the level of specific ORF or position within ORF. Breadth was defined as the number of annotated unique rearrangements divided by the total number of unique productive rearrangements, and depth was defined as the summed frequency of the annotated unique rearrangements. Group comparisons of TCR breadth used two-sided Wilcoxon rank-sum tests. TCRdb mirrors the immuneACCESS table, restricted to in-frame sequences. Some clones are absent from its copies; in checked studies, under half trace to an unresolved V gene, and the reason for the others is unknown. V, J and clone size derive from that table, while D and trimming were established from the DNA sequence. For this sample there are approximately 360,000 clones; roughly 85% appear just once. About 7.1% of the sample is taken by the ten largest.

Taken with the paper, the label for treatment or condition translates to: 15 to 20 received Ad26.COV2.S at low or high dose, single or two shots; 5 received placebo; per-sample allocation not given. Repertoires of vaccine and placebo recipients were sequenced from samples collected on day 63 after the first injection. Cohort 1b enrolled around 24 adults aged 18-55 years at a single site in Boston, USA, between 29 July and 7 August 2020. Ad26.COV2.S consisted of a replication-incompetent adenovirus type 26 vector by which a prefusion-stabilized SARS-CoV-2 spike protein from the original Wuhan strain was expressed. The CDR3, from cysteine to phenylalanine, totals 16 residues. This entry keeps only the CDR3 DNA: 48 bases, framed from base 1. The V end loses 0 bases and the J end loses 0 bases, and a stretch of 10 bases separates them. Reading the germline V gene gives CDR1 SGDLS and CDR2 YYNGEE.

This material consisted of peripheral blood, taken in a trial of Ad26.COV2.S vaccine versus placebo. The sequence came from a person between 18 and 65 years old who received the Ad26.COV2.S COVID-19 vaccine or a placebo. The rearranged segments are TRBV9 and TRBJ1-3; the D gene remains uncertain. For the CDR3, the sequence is CASSVDNRISGNTIYF. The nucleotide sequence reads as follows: TGTGCCAGCAGCGTAGACAACAGAATCTCTGGAAACACCATATATTTT.